This TCR beta chain was found in a study of vaccination and CD4 T cells after COVID-19. The wider study: Post-diagnosis, post-COVID samples were collected after a median around 97 days, ranging 35 to 161.

Treatment here: roughly 10-day PBMC culture with coronavirus spike peptide pools or control peptides (ViraFEST assay). Sequenced with the Oncomine TCR Beta short-read assay was DNA taken from cultured CD4+ T cells. TCRdb recomputed calls from the PCR reads with MiXCR, one row per CDR3 protein. There are more than 15,000 distinct CDR3 sequences in the sample; about 40% occur only once, and 7% to 8.5% lies in the top ten. This clonotype has more than one count but fewer than ten. Its antigen is unknown. Sequencing input: CD4+ T cells from blood, cultured in vitro. This receptor was identified in a human donor who had recovered from COVID-19.

For the CDR3, the DNA is TGTGCCAGCAGTTTATGGGAGAACACCGGGGAGCTGTTTTTT. Translated: CASSLWENTGELFF. This sequence joins TRBV12-3 or TRBV12-4 and TRBJ2-2; D gene uncertain. The CDR3 has 14 amino acids. Between the trimmed V and J ends, which lost 2 bases and 1 base, there was a span of 5 bases.